The clone carrying this T cell receptor (beta chain) has at least ten counts. Its specificity is not known. TCRdb's table, derived via immunoSEQ multiplex PCR, lists solely in-frame clones and lacks some. This table has 150,000 to 200,000 clones, 85% to 90% appearing once. The record originates from a study of T cell responses to AZD1222 COVID-19 vaccine. Study findings and constraints: It should be noted that donors were predominantly white British and more often female, and clonal diversity was possibly underestimated. Seropositivity was recorded at baseline in only five to seven AZD1222 recipients.

Per germline, CDR1 MNHEY and CDR2 SVGEGT. This CDR3 is built from 14 residues. Trimming pared 2 bases from V and 0 bases from J, leaving 7 bases between. This TCR was recovered from an adult in good health. The chain links TRBV6-2 or TRBV6-3 to TRBJ1-2, with D tentatively TRBD1 (6 bases). The sample in question was peripheral blood, obtained on day 0 of MenACWY control vaccination. CDR3 in amino acids: CASSYGTTNYGYTF. The CDR3 region has the DNA TGTGCCAGCAGTTACGGGACAACTAACTATGGCTACACCTTC.